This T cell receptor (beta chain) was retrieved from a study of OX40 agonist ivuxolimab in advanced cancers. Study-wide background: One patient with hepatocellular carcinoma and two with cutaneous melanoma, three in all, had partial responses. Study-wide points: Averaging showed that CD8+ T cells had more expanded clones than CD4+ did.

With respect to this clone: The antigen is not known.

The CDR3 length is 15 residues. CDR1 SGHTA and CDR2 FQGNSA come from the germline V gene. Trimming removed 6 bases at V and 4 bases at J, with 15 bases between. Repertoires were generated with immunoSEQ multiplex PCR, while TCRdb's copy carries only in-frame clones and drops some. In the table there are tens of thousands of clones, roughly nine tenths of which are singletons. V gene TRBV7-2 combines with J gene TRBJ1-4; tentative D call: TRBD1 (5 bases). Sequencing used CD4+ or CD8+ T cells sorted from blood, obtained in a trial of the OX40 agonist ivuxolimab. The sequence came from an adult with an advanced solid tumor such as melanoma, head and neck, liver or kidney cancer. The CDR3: CASRLRGGYNEKLFF. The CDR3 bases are TGTGCCAGCAGACTCCGGGGGGGATATAATGAAAAACTGTTTTTT.